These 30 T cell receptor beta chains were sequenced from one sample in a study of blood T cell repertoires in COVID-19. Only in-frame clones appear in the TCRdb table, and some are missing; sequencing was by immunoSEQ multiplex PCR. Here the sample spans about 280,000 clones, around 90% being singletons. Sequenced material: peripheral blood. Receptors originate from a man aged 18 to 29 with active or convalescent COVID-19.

CDR3 bases: TGCGCCAGCAGCCAAGCGGTTTCCTACGAGCAGTACTTC. The encoded protein is CASSQAVSYEQYF. The gene calls are TRBV4-3 and TRBJ2-7, with unresolved D. Trimming stripped 1 base from V and 1 base from J, with 5 bases between. The length of the CDR3 is 13 residues. In germline, CDR1 is LGHNA, CDR2 YSLEER.

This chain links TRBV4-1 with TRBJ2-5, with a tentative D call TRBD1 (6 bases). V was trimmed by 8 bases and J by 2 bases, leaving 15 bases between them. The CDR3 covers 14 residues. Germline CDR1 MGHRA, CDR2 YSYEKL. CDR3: CASGELGAQETQYF. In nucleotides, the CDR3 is TGCGCCAGCGGCGAGCTGGGGGCGCAAGAGACCCAGTACTTC.

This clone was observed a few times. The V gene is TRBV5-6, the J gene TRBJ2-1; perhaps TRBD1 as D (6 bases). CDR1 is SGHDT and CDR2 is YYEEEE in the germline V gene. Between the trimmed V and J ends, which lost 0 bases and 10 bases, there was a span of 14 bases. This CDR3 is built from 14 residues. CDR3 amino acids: CASSLAGWGPEQFF. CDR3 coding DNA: TGTGCCAGCAGCTTGGCAGGTTGGGGGCCAGAGCAGTTCTTC. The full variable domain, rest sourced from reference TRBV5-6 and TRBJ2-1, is DAGVTQSPTHLIKTRGQQVTLRCSPKSGHDTVSWYQQALGQGPQFIFQYYEEEERQRGNFPDRFSGHQFPNYSSELNVNALLLGDSALYLCASSLAGWGPEQFFGPGTRLTVL.

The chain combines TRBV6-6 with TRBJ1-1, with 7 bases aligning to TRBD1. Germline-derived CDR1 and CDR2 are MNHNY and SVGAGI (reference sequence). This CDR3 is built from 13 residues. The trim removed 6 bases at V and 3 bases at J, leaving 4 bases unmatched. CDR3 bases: TGTGCCAGCAGGCAGGGACAGTACACTGAAGCTTTCTTT. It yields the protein CASRQGQYTEAFF.

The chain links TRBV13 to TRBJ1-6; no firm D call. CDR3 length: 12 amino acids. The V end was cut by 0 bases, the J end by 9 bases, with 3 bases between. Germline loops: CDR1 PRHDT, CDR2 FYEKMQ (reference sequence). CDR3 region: CASSLGGSPLHF. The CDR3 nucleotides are TGTGCCAGCAGCTTAGGCGGTTCACCCCTCCACTTT.

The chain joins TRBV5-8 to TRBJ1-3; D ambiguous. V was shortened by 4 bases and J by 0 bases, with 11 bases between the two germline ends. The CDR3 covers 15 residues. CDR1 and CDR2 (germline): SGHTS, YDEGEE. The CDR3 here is CASSKGTSSGNTIYF. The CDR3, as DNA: TGTGCCAGCAGCAAGGGTACTAGCTCTGGAAACACCATATATTTT.

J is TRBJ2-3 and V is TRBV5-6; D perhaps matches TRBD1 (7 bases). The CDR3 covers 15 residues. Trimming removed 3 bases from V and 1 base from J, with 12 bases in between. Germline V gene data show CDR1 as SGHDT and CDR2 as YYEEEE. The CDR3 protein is CASSSTRGGTDTQYF. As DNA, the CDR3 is TGTGCCAGCAGCTCAACCAGGGGGGGCACAGATACGCAGTATTTT.

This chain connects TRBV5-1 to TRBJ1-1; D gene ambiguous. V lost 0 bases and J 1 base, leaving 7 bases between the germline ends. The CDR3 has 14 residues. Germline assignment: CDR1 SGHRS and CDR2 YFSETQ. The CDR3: CASSLAAGNTEAFF. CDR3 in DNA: TGCGCCAGCAGCTTGGCAGCAGGGAACACTGAAGCTTTCTTT.

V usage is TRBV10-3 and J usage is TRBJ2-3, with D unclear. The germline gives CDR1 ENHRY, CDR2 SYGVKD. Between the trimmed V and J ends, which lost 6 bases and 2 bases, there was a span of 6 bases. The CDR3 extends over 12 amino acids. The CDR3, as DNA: TGTGCCATCAGAGCATCCACAGATACGCAGTATTTT. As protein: CAIRASTDTQYF.

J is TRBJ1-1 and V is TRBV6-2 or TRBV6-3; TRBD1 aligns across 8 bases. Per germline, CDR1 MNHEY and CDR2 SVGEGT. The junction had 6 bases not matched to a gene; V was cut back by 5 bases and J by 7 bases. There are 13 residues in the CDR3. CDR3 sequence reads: CASSRGTGDEAFF. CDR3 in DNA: TGTGCCAGCAGTCGAGGGACAGGAGATGAAGCTTTCTTT.

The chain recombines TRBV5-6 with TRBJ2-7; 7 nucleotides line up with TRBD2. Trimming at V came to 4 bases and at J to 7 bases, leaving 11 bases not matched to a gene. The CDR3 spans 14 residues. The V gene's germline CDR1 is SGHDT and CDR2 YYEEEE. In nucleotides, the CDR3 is TGTGCCAGCAGCCCCGGACTAGTTCTGGGTGAGCAGTACTTC. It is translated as CASSPGLVLGEQYF.

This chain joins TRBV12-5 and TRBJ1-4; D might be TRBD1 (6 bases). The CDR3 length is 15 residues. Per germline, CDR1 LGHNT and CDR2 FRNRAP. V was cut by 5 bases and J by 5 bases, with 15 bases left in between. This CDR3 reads CASGEGGTTNEKLFF. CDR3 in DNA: TGTGCTAGTGGTGAGGGGGGGACGACGAATGAAAAACTGTTTTTT.

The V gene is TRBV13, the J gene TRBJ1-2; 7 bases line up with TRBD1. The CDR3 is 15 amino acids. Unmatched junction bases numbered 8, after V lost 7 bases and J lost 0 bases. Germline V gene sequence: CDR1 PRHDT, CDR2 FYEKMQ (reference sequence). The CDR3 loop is CASIPKGATNYGYTF. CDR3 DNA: TGTGCCAGCATCCCAAAGGGGGCTACTAACTATGGCTACACCTTC.

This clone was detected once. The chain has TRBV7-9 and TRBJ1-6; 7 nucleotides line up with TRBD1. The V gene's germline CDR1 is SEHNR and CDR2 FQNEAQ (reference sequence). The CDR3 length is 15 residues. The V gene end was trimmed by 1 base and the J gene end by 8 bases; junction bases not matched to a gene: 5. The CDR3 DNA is TGTGCCAGCAGCTTAGGACAGGGCGATCATTCACCCCTCCACTTT. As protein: CASSLGQGDHSPLHF.

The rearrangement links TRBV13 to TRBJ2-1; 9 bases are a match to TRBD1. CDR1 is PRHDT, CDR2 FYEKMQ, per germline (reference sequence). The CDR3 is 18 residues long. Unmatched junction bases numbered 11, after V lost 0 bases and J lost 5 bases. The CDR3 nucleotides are TGTGCCAGCAGCTTAGGCTGGGGTGGGACAGGGAAGGACAATGAGCAGTTCTTC. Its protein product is CASSLGWGGTGKDNEQFF.

CDR3 coding DNA: TGTGCCAGCTCACCGAACACGAACGAGCAGTACTTC. Translated, it gives CASSPNTNEQYF. This chain joins TRBV18 and TRBJ2-7, with D hard to call. The germline V gene encodes CDR1 KGHSH and CDR2 LQKENI. This CDR3 is 12 amino acids long. Deletions cut 3 bases from V and 5 bases from J, with 8 bases between.

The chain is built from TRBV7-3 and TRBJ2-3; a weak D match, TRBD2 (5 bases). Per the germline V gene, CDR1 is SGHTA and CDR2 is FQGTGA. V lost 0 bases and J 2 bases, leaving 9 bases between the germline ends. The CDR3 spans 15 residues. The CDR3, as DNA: TGTGCCAGCAGCTTAACGTACGGGGACACAGATACGCAGTATTTT. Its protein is CASSLTYGDTDTQYF. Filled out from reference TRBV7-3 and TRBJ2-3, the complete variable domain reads GAGVSQTPSNKVTEKGKYVELRCDPISGHTALYWYRQSLGQGPEFLIYFQGTGAADDSGLPNDRFFAVRPEGSVSTLKIQRTERGDSAVYLCASSLTYGDTDTQYFGPGTRLTVL.

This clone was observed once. CDR3 protein: CASSFRPGTEAFF. The DNA for the CDR3 is TGTGCCAGCAGCTTTCGACCGGGCACTGAAGCTTTCTTT. V is TRBV11-3 and J is TRBJ1-1, with D uncertain. This CDR3 contains 13 residues. V was trimmed by 3 bases and J by 4 bases, leaving 9 bases between them. The germline V gene has CDR1 SGHNT and CDR2 YENEEA.

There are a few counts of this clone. The CDR3 sequence is CASSLGGTGEQFF. The CDR3 DNA follows: TGTGCCAGCAGCTTAGGAGGGACAGGCGAGCAGTTCTTC. J is TRBJ2-1 and V is TRBV7-9; TRBD1 matches at 8 bases. CDR1 and CDR2 from the germline V gene are SEHNR and FQNEAQ (reference sequence). This CDR3 comprises 13 residues. The junction had 3 bases not matched to a gene; V was cut back by 1 base and J by 10 bases.

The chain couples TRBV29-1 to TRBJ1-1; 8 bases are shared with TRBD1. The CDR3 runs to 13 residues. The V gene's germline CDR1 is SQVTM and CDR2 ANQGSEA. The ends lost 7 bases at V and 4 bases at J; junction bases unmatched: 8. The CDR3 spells CSATGQASTEAFF. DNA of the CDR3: TGCAGCGCCACGGGACAGGCGAGCACTGAAGCTTTCTTT.

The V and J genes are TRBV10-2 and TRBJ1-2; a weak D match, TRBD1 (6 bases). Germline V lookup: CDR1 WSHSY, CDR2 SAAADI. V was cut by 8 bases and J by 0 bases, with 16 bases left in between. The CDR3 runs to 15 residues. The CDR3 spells CASQDRSKANYGYTF. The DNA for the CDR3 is TGCGCCAGCCAAGACAGGTCCAAAGCTAACTATGGCTACACCTTC.

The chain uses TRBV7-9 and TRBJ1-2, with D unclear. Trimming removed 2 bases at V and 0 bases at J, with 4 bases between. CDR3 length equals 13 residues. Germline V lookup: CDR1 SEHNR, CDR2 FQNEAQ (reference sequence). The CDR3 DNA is TGTGCCAGCAGCTTAACAGCTAACTATGGCTACACCTTC. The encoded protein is CASSLTANYGYTF. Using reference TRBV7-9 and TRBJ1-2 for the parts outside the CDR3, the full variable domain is DTGVSQNPRHKITKRGQNVTFRCDPISEHNRLYWYRQTLGQGPEFLTYFQNEAQLEKSRLLSDRFSAERPKGSFSTLEIQRTEQGDSAMYLCASSLTANYGYTFGSGTRLTVV.

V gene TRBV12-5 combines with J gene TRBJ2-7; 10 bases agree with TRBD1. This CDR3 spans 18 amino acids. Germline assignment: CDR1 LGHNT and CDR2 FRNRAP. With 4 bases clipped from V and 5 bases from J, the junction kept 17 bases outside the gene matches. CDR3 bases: TGTGCTAGTGGTTCCCCGACAGGGGGCTATATTTGGGACCACGAGCAGTACTTC. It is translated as CASGSPTGGYIWDHEQYF.

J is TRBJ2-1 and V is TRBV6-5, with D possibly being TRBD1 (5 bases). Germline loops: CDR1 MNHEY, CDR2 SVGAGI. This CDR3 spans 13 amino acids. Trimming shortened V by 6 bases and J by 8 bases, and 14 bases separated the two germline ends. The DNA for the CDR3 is TGTGCCAGCAGGGGTACAGGTCGCGATGAGCAGTTCTTC. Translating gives CASRGTGRDEQFF.

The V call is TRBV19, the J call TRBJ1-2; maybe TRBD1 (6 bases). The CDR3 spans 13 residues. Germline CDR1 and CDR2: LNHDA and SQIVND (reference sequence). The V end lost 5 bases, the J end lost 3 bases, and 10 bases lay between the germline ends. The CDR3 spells CASSVQGHYGYTF. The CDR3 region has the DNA TGTGCCAGTAGTGTTCAGGGGCACTATGGCTACACCTTC.

The CDR3 nucleotides read TGTGCCAGCCAGGGTCCCCAAGAGACCCAGTACTTC. Protein sequence: CASQGPQETQYF. V is TRBV10-3 and J is TRBJ2-5; the D gene is possibly TRBD1 (5 bases). The CDR3 loop spans 12 amino acids. The germline V and J ends were trimmed by 10 bases and 1 base, with 10 bases remaining between them. The germline gives CDR1 ENHRY, CDR2 SYGVKD.

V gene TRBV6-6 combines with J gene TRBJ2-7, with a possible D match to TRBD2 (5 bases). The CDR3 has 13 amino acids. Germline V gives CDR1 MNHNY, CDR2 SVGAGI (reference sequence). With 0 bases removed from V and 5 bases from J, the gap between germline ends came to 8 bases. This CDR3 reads CASSYSTGNEQYF. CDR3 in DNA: TGTGCCAGCAGTTACTCGACCGGGAACGAGCAGTACTTC.

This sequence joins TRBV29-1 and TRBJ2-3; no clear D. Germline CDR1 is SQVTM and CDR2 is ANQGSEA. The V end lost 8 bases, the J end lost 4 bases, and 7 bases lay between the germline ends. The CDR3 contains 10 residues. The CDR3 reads CSLFADTQYF. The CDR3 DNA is TGCAGCCTCTTCGCAGATACGCAGTATTTT.

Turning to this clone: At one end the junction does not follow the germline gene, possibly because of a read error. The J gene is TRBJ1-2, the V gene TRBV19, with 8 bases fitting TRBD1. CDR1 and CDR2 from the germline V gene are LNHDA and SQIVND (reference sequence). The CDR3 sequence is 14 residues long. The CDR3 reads CASWGTGALYSYTF. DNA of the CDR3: TGTGCCAGCTGGGGGACAGGCGCTCTCTATAGCTACACCTTC.

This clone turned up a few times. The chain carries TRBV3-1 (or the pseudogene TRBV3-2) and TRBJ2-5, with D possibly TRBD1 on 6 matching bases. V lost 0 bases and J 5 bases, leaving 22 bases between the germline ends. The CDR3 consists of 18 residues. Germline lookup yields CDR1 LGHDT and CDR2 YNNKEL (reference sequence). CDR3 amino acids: CASSQESSGVLMFETQYF. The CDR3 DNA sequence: TGTGCCAGCAGCCAAGAATCCTCAGGGGTCCTAATGTTTGAGACCCAGTACTTC.